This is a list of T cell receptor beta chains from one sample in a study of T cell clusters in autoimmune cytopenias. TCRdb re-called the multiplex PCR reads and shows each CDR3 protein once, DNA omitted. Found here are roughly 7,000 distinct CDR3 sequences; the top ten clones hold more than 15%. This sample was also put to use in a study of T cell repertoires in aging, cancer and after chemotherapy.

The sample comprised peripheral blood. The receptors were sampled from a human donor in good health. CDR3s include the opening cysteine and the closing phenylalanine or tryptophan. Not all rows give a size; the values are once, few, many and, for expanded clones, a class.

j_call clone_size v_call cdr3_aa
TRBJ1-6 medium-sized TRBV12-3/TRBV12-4 CASRWEGFAENSPLHF
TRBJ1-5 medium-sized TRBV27 CASSSGTGGRPQHF
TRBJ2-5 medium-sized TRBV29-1 CSAAPPSGSQETQYF
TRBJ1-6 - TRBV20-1 CSARTGFSSYNSPLHF
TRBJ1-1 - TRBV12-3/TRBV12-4 CASSPVLSGRPEAFF
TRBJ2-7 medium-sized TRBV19 CASSTSGTGFGYEQYF
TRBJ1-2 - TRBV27 CASSSGGRAKWGVYGYTF
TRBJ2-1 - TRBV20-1 CSAQSVSSYNEQFF
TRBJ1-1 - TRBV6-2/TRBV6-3 CASSYGTGLNTEAFF
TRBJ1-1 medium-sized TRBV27 CASSFGSSAEAFF
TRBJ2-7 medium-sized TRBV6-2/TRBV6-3 CASSSDGQILEQYF
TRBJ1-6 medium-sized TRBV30 CASQGGGNSPLHF
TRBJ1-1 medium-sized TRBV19 CASSIKVTAFF
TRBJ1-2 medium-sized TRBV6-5 CASSYSETNGGGYTF
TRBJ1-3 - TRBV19 CASRGGQNTIYF
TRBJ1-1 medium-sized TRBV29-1 CSVAAPRGNTEAFF
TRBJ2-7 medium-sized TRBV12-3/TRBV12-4 CASSLLSEQYF
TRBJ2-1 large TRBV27 CASAPGLAGGNNEQFF
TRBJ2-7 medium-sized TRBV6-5 CASSYLGQSYEQYF
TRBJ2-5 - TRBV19 CASRGLGVETQYF
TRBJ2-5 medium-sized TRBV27 CASSLGGWETQYF
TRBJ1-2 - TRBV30 CAWSVFFGQGGPIGYGYTF
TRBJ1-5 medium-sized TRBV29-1 CSVGGSNQPQHF
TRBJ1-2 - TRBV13 CASSFRSGSNYGYTF
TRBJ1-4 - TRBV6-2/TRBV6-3 CASRPTGTVVREKLFF
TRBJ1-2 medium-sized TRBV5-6 CASSLGGAVGYTF
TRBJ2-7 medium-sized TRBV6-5 CATSLSPTYEQYF
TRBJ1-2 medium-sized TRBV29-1 CSVETGGVRGHGYTF
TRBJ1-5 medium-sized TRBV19 CASSGRNNQPQHF
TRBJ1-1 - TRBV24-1 CAPLSDDTEAFF
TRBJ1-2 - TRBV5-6 CASSSRGNYGYTF
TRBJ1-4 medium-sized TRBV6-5 CASSPTGTNALKLFF
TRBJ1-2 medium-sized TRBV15 CATSRDDRRNYGYTF
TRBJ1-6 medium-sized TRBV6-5 CASSYTVSPLHF
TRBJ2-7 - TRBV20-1 CSARGDRGYEQYF
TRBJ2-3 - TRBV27 CASSPGVAGGGDTQYF
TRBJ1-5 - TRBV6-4 CASSYSGGRSQPQHF
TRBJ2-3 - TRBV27 CASSPRTVSTDTQYF
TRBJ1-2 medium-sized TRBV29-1 CSVPRTGPPGYTF
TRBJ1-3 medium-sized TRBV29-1 CSVEGENGNTIYF
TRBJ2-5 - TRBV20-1 CSASSSRGKEETQYF
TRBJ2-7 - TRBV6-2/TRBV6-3 CASTDRVTSSYEQYF
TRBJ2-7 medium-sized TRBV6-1 CASDRDRSYEQYF
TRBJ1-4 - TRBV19 CASSIQGPNEKLFF
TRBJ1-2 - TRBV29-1 CSASRTGGGMLGYTF